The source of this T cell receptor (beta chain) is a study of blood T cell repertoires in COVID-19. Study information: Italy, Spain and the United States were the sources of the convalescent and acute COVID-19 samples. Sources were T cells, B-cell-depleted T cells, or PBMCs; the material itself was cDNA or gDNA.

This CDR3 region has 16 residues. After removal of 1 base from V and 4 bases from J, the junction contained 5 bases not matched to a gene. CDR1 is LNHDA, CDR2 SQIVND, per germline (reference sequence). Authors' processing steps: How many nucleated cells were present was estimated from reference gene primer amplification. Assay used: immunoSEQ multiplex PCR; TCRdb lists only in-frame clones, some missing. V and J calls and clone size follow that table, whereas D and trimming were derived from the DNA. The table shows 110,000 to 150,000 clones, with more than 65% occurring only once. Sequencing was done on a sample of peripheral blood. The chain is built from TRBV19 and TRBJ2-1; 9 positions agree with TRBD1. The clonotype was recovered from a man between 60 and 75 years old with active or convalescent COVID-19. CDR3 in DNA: TGTGCCAGTAGTATAGGAGCGGACAGGGGTTACAATGAGCAGTTCTTC. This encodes CASSIGADRGYNEQFF.